This TCR beta chain was sequenced during a study of molecular identifiers for immune sequencing clone quantification. Study-wide points: Barcode collisions between identical TCR molecules could shrink estimates of highly expanded clone sizes. Clonotypes surpassing 20 RNA copies contained over 98% of effector molecules, versus under 1% in naive cells.

The CDR3 consists of 16 residues. Between the trimmed V and J ends, which lost 6 bases and 0 bases, there was a span of 18 bases. In germline, CDR1 is SEHNR, CDR2 FQNEAQ (reference sequence). This clonotype was counted a few times. The antigen remains unidentified. TCRdb fed the PCR reads into MiXCR, producing one record per CDR3 protein. Of about 40,000 distinct CDR3 sequences in the sample, less than 20% are singletons; the top ten hold around 7%. Naive CD8 T cells underwent sorting with the CD8+CD4-CCR7+CD45RA+ definition. The sequence was obtained from a human donor in good health. Some libraries in this study had Jurkat cell RNA spiked in. Sequenced input: naive CD8+ T cells from blood, with Jurkat cell RNA spiked in. The subset: FACS-sorted CD8+CD4-CCR7+CD45RA+ naive T cells. V gene TRBV7-9 combines with J gene TRBJ2-7; a possible D gene is TRBD2 (6 bases). CDR3 coding DNA: TGTGCCAGCAGTCCCCCGGGAGCCCTAAGCTCCTACGAGCAGTACTTC. Translation gives CASSPPGALSSYEQYF. The full variable domain, rest sourced from reference TRBV7-9 and TRBJ2-7, is DTGVSQNPRHKITKRGQNVTFRCDPISEHNRLYWYRQTLGQGPEFLTYFQNEAQLEKSRLLSDRFSAERPKGSFSTLEIQRTEQGDSAMYLCASSPPGALSSYEQYFGPGTRLTVT.